This T cell receptor (beta chain) comes out of a study of identical twins. General study results and limits: Abundant beta clonotypes from cord blood had fewer insertions, unlike memory repertoires, which showed none. Weaker excess sharing between twins was seen in beta out-of-frame sequences.

Of note for this clonotype: Its target is unknown.

cDNA carried unique molecular identifiers, and a universal primer site was added by template switching. Each CDR3 protein is one row after TCRdb ran MiXCR on the 5' RACE reads. The sample records around 500,000 distinct CDR3 sequences, 12% to 15% being singletons. Trimming removed 0 bases from V and 5 bases from J, with 8 bases in between. The CDR3 is made up of 14 amino acids. These data also featured in a second study, about yellow fever vaccine responses in identical twins.

The clonotype originates from a woman between 18 and 30 years old in good health. Sequencing was carried out using CD4+ T cells sorted from blood. The chain recombines TRBV12-3 or TRBV12-4 with TRBJ2-1; D is ambiguous. DNA for the CDR3: TGTGCCAGCAGTTTAGCCCCGGTCGACAATGAGCAGTTCTTC. Amino acid sequence: CASSLAPVDNEQFF.